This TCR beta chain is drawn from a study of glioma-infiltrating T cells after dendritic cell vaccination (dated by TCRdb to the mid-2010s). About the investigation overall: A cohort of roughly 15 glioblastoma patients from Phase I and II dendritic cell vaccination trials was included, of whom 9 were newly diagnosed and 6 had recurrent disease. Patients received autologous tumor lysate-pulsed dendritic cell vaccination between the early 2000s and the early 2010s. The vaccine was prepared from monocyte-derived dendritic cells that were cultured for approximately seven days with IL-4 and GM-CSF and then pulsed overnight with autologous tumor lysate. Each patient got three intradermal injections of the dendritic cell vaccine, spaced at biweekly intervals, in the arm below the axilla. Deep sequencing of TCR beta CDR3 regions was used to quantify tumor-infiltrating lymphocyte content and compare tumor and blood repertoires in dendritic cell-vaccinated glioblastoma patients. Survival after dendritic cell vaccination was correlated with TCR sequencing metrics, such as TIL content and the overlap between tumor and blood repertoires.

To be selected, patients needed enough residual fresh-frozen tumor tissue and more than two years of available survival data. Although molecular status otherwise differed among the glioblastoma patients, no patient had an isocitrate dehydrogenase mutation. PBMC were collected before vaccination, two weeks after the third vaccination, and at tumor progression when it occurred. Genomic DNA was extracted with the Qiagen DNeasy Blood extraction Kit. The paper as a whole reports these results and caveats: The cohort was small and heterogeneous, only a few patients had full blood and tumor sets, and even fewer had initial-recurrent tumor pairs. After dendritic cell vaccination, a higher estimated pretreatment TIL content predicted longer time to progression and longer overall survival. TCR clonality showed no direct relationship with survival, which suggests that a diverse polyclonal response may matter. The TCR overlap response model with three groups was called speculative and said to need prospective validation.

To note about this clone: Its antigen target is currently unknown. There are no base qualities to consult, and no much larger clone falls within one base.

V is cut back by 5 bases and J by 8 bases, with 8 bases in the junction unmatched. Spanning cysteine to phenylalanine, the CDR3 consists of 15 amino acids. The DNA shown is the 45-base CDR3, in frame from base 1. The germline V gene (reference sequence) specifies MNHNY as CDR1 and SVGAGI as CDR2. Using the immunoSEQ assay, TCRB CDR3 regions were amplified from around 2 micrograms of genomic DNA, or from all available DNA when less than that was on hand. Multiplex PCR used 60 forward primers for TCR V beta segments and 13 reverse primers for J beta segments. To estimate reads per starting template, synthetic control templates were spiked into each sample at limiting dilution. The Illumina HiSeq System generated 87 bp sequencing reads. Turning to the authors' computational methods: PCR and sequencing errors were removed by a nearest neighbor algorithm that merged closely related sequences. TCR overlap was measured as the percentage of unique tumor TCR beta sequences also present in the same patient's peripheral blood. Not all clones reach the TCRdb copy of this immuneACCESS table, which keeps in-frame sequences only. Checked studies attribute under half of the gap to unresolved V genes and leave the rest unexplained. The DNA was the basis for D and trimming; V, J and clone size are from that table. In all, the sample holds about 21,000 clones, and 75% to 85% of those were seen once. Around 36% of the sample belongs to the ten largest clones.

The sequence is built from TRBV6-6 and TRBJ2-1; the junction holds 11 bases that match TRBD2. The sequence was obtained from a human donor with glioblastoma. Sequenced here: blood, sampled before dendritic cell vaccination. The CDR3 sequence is CASSDSGRGFDEQFF. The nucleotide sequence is TGTGCCAGCAGTGATAGCGGGAGGGGGTTCGATGAGCAGTTCTTC.